This TCR beta chain was captured in a study of response to subunit inactivated influenza vaccine. Study-level points and caveats: Each seasonal influenza vaccination, the authors suggested, recruits few new T cells.

The CDR3 is made up of 13 amino acids. Germline trimming cut 6 bases from V and 3 bases from J; bases unmatched to any gene: 4. The germline V gene has CDR1 KGHDR and CDR2 SFDVKD. This clonotype was seen at least ten times. Its antigen is unknown. TCRdb analysed the RT-PCR reads with MiXCR anew, one entry per CDR3 protein. The sample holds hundreds of thousands of distinct CDR3 sequences, around 16% seen once. The genes are TRBV24-1 and TRBJ2-7; 7 nucleotides match TRBD1. The receptor was isolated from a man aged 50-60 years who received an inactivated influenza vaccine. Here the sequenced sample was PBMCs from blood, taken 12 days after vaccination. The DNA for the CDR3 is TGTGCCACCAGTTTGGCAGGGGGCTACGAGCAGTACTTC. It yields the protein CATSLAGGYEQYF.